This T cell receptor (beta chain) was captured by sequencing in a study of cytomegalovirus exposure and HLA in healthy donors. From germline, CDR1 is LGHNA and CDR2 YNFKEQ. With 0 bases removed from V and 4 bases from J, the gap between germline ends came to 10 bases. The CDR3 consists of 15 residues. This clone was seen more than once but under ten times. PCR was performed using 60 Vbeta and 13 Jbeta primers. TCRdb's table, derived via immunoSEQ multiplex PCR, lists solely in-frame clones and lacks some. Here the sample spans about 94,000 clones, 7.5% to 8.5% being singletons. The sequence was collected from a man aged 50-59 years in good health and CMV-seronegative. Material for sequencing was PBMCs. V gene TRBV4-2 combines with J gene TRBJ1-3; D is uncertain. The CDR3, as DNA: TGTGCCAGCAGCCAAGAGGTAGCGGCGGGAAACACCATATATTTT. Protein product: CASSQEVAAGNTIYF.